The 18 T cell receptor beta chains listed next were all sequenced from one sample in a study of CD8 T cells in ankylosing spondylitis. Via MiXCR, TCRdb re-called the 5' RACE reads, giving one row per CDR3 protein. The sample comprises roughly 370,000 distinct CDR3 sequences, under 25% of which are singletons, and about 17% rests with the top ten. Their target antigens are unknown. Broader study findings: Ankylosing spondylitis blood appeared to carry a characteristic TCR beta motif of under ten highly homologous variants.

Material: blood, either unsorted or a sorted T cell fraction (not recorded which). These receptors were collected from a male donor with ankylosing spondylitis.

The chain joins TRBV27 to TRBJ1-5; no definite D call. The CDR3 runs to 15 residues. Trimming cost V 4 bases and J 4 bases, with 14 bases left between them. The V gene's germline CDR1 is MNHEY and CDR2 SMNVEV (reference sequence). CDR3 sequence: CASSSRDELNQPQHF. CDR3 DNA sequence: TGTGCCAGCAGTTCACGAGACGAACTAAATCAGCCCCAGCATTTT.

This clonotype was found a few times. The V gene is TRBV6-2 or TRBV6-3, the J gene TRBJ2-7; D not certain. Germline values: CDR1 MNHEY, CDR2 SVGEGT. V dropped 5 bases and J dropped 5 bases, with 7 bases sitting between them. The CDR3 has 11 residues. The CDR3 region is CASSQTNEQYF. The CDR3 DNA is TGTGCCAGCAGTCAAACTAACGAGCAGTACTTC.

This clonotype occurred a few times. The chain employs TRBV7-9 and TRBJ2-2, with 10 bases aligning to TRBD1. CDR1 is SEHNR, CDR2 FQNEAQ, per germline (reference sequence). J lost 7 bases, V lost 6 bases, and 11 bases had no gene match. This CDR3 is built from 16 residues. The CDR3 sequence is CASRHPGQGIDGELFF. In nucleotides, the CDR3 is TGTGCCAGCAGGCATCCGGGACAGGGGATAGACGGGGAGCTGTTTTTT.

CDR3 coding DNA: TGTGCCAGCAGCTTAAGGGGAAGCTCTGGGGCCAACGTCCTGACTTTC. Encoded protein: CASSLRGSSGANVLTF. The gene calls are TRBV7-2 and TRBJ2-6; D may be TRBD1 (5 bases). The CDR3 has 16 amino acids. The ends were cut back, 2 bases at V and 0 bases at J, with 8 bases in the middle. Germline CDR1 is SGHTA and CDR2 is FQGNSA.

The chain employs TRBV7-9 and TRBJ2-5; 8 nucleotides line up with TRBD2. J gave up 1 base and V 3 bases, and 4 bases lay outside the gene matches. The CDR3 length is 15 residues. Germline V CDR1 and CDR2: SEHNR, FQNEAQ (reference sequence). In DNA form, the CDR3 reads TGTGCCAGCAGCTTTATTAGCGGGGTCCAAGAGACCCAGTACTTC. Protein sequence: CASSFISGVQETQYF.

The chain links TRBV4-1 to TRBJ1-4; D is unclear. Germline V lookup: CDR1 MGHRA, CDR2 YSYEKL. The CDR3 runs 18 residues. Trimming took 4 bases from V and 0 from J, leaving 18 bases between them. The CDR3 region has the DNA TGCGCCAGCAGCCCTGTCGCCGGCAGACTTACAACTAATGAAAAACTGTTTTTT. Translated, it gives CASSPVAGRLTTNEKLFF.

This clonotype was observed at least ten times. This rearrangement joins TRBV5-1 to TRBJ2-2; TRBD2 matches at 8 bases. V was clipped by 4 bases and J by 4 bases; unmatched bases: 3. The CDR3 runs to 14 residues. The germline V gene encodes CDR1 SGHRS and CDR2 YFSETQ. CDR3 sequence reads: CASSPRGGTGELFF. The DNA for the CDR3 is TGCGCCAGCAGCCCCCGGGGGGGCACCGGGGAGCTGTTTTTT.

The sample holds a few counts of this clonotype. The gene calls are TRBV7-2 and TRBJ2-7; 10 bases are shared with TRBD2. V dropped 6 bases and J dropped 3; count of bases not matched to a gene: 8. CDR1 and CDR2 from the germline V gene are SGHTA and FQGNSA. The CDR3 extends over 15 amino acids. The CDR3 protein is CASSTSGILGYEQYF. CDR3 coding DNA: TGTGCCAGCAGTACTAGCGGGATATTGGGCTACGAGCAGTACTTC.

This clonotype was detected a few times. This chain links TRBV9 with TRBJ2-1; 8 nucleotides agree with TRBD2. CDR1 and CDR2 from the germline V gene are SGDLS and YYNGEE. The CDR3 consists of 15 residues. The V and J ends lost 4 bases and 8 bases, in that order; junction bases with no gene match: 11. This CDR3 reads CASSSHRSGGDEQFF. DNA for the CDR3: TGTGCCAGCAGCTCCCACCGGTCGGGAGGGGATGAGCAGTTCTTC.

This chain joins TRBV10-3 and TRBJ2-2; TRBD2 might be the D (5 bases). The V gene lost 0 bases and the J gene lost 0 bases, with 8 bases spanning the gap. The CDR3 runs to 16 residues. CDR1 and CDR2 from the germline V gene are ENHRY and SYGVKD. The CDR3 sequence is CAISESEATNTGELFF. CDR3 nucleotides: TGTGCCATCAGTGAGTCGGAGGCCACGAACACCGGGGAGCTGTTTTTT.

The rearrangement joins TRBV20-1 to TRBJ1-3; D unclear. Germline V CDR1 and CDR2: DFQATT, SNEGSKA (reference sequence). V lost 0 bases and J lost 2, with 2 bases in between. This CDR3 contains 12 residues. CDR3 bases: TGCAGTGCTAGAGAGCCTGGAAACACCATATATTTT. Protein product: CSAREPGNTIYF.

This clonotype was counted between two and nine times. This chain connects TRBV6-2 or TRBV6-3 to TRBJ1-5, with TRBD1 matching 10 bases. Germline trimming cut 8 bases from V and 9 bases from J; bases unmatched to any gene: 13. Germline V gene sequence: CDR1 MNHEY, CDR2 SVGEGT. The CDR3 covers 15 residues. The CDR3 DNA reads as TGTGCCAGCGGACCACCGGGACAGGGGAGCCGGCCCCAGCATTTT. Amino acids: CASGPPGQGSRPQHF.

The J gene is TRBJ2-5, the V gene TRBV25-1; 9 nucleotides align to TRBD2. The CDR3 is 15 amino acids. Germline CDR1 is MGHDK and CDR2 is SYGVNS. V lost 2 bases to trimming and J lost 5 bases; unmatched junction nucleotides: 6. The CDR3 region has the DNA TGTGCCAGCAGTGAAATCGGCGGGAGGGCGGAGACCCAGTACTTC. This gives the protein CASSEIGGRAETQYF.

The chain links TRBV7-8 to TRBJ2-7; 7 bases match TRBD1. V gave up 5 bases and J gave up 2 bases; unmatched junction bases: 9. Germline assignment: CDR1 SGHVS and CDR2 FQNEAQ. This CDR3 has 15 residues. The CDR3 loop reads CASSEAGTAPYEQYF. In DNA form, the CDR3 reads TGTGCCAGCAGCGAAGCCGGGACAGCTCCCTACGAGCAGTACTTC.

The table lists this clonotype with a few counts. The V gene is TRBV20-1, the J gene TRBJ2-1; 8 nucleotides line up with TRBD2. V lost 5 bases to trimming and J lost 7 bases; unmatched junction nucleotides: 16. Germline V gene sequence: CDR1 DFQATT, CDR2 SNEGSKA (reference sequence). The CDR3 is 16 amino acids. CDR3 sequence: CSAGGGWGSGVNEQFF. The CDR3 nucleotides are TGCAGTGCTGGAGGGGGGTGGGGTAGCGGGGTGAATGAGCAGTTCTTC.

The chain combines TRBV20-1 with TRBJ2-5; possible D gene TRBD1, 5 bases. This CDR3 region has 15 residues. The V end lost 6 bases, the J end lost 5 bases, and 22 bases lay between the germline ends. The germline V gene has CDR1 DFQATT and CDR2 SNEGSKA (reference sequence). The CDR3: CSATETKGRAETQYF. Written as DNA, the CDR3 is TGCAGTGCAACCGAAACAAAGGGGCGCGCGGAGACCCAGTACTTC.

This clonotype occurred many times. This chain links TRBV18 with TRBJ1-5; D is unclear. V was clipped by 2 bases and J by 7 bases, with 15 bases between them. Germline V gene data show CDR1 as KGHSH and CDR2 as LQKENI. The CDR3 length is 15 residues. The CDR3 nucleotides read TGTGCCAGCTCACCAGGAGACGCGTTAGCGCAGCCCCAGCATTTT. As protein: CASSPGDALAQPQHF.

Here the CDR3 DNA reads TGTGCCAGCTGTGGACAGCTCCATCAGCCCCAGCATTTT. Its protein is CASCGQLHQPQHF. V gene TRBV12-3 or TRBV12-4 combines with J gene TRBJ1-5; possibly TRBD1 for D (6 bases). Trimming pared 8 bases from V and 5 bases from J, leaving 13 bases between. CDR3 length: 13 residues.